This TCR beta chain derives from a study of OX40 agonist ivuxolimab in advanced cancers. Study-wide background: Past anti-PD-1, anti-PD-L1 or anti-CTLA-4 therapy was accepted, and 40% had received some.

The CDR3 spans 13 residues. The germline CDR1 and CDR2 sequences are SGHNT and YYREEE (reference sequence). The V end lost 0 bases, the J end lost 4 bases, and 7 bases lay between the germline ends. Overall study results and limits: CD4+ and CD8+ T cells in blood underwent clonal expansion by week 6 at 0.1 to 3.0 mg/kg.

With respect to this clone: Its antigen is unidentified.

With baseline, cycle 4 day 1, and cycle 7 day 1 as timepoints, blood was sampled. Generated by immunoSEQ multiplex PCR, the TCRdb table keeps only in-frame clones and is missing some. The sample has tens of thousands of clones, approximately 79% seen once. This TCR was sampled from an adult with an advanced solid tumor such as melanoma, head and neck, liver or kidney cancer. This sample comprised CD4+ or CD8+ T cells sorted from blood, obtained in a trial of the OX40 agonist ivuxolimab. V gene TRBV5-4 combines with J gene TRBJ1-2; D call uncertain. The CDR3 sequence is CASSLVDLYGYTF. In DNA, the CDR3 is TGTGCCAGCAGCTTGGTGGATCTCTATGGCTACACCTTC.